The 5 T cell receptor beta chains listed next were all sequenced from one sample in a study of blood T cell repertoires in COVID-19. Sequencing was performed with immunoSEQ multiplex PCR; in TCRdb, only in-frame clones are kept and a portion is missing. The sample consists of 65,000 to 70,000 clones, 65% to 90% of them appearing once. Sequenced sample: peripheral blood. The receptor source for this set is a woman aged 60-70 years with acute or convalescent COVID-19.

This clone was detected only a few times. This chain joins TRBV28 and TRBJ1-5, with D possibly matching TRBD1 (5 bases). CDR1 and CDR2 from the germline V gene are MDHEN and SYDVKM. The CDR3 is 13 residues long. Between the trimmed V and J ends, which lost 7 bases and 4 bases, there was a span of 11 bases. The CDR3 loop reads CASTAAGNQPQHF. The CDR3 nucleotides are TGTGCCAGCACTGCTGCAGGGAATCAGCCCCAGCATTTT.

The chain recombines TRBV13 with TRBJ2-5, with D possibly matching TRBD2 (6 bases). CDR3 length: 15 amino acids. The V end lost 5 bases, the J end lost 7 bases, and 20 bases lay between the germline ends. Germline CDR1 reads PRHDT; CDR2 reads FYEKMQ (reference sequence). The CDR3 spells CASSRERGMVATQYF. The CDR3 DNA follows: TGTGCCAGCAGCCGCGAACGGGGGATGGTCGCGACCCAGTACTTC.

V and J are TRBV6-5 and TRBJ1-5, with D possibly TRBD1 on 6 matching bases. Germline assignment: CDR1 MNHEY and CDR2 SVGAGI. The V and J ends lost 6 bases and 2 bases respectively, with 14 bases between them. The CDR3 consists of 15 residues. DNA for the CDR3: TGTGCCAGCAGCCGCAGGGGATTCGGCAATCAGCCCCAGCATTTT. This sequence encodes CASSRRGFGNQPQHF.

This clone was detected only a few times. The chain links TRBV28 to TRBJ1-1; D ambiguous. Germline CDR1 reads MDHEN; CDR2 reads SYDVKM. There are 12 residues in the CDR3. V lost 0 bases and J lost 8, with 7 bases in between. CDR3 loop: CASSLWKREAFF. CDR3 DNA: TGTGCCAGCAGTTTATGGAAGAGGGAAGCTTTCTTT.

The gene calls are TRBV3-1 (or the pseudogene TRBV3-2) and TRBJ1-2; a possible D gene is TRBD1 (5 bases). The CDR3 loop spans 16 amino acids. The ends were cut back, 5 bases at V and 6 bases at J, with 22 bases in the middle. Germline V gene data show CDR1 as LGHDT and CDR2 as YNNKEL (reference sequence). The CDR3 nucleotides are TGTGCCAGCAGCGCACGGGGCGCGGGGGGATTGAATGGCTACACCTTC. This codes for CASSARGAGGLNGYTF.